The 24 T cell receptor beta chains in this list originate from one sample, sequenced in a study of glioma-infiltrating T cells after dendritic cell vaccination. Assay: immunoSEQ multiplex PCR; the TCRdb copy retains only in-frame clones and omits some. The sample includes 95,000 to 110,000 clones, roughly 80% of them seen just once. The sample in question was blood, obtained before dendritic cell vaccination. The receptors stem from a human donor with glioblastoma.

This clone was counted only a few times. The gene calls are TRBV6-6 and TRBJ2-5; D might be TRBD1 (5 bases). V was shortened by 2 bases and J by 5 bases, with 12 bases between the two germline ends. The CDR3 runs 14 residues. Looked up from germline, CDR1 is MNHNY and CDR2 is SVGAGI (reference sequence). CDR3 loop: CASSYDSPRETQYF. DNA for the CDR3: TGTGCCAGCAGTTACGACAGCCCCAGGGAGACCCAGTACTTC.

This clone occurred a few times. The chain employs TRBV6-5 and TRBJ1-1; D might be TRBD1 (5 bases). Germline-derived CDR1 and CDR2 are MNHEY and SVGAGI. The CDR3 runs 15 residues. The ends were cut back, 2 bases at V and 9 bases at J, with 19 bases in the middle. The CDR3 sequence: CASSYSSSGQGKAFF. In DNA form, the CDR3 reads TGTGCCAGCAGTTACAGCTCGTCCGGACAAGGTAAAGCTTTCTTT.

The CDR3 is CASSYGRDSNQPQHF. The CDR3 DNA is TGTGCCAGCAGCTACGGACGGGATAGCAATCAGCCCCAGCATTTT. The chain links TRBV7-9 to TRBJ1-5; no definite D call. The CDR3 contains 15 residues. Germline V gene sequence: CDR1 SEHNR, CDR2 FQNEAQ (reference sequence). The ends were cut back, 4 bases at V and 0 bases at J, with 10 bases in the middle.

This clone was observed a single time. The rearrangement uses TRBV11-1 and TRBJ1-2; tentatively, D is TRBD1 (5 bases). Trimming took off 5 bases at V and 4 bases at J, with 17 bases between the two ends. Per the germline V gene, CDR1 is SGHAT and CDR2 is FQDESV (reference sequence). This CDR3 spans 15 amino acids. In nucleotides, the CDR3 is TGTGCCAGCAGCCCGCATTTTAGGCAGGGCTATGGCTACACCTTC. It is translated as CASSPHFRQGYGYTF.

There are a few counts of this clone. The rearrangement joins TRBV10-2 to TRBJ2-1; TRBD2 aligns across 13 bases. The germline gives CDR1 WSHSY, CDR2 SAAADI. This CDR3 contains 14 residues. Trimming removed 5 bases from V and 9 bases from J; junction bases left unmatched: 4. The CDR3 region is CASSTGLAGSEQFF. Written as DNA, the CDR3 is TGCGCCAGCAGTACGGGACTAGCGGGAAGTGAGCAGTTCTTC.

The V call is TRBV14, the J call TRBJ1-3, with D uncertain. Between the trimmed V and J ends, which lost 4 bases and 0 bases, there was a span of 13 bases. From germline, CDR1 is SGHDN and CDR2 FVKESK. The CDR3 is 16 amino acids. CDR3 loop: CASSPLRGLSGNTIYF. DNA for the CDR3: TGTGCCAGCAGCCCCCTCAGAGGGCTCTCTGGAAACACCATATATTTT.

This clone has more than one count but fewer than ten. This sequence joins TRBV10-1 and TRBJ2-3, with D perhaps matching TRBD2 (5 bases). The CDR3 length is 16 residues. Per germline, CDR1 WNHNN and CDR2 SYGVQD (reference sequence). Trimming shortened V by 6 bases and J by 4 bases, and 20 bases separated the two germline ends. CDR3 in amino acids: CASSLRQGGRADTQYF. The CDR3 nucleotides read TGCGCCAGCAGCCTGAGGCAAGGAGGTCGCGCAGATACGCAGTATTTT.

This chain connects TRBV27 to TRBJ2-7, with D tentatively TRBD1 (6 bases). CDR1 MNHEY and CDR2 SMNVEV come from the germline V gene (reference sequence). The CDR3 is 14 amino acids. V lost 2 bases and J 6 bases, leaving 14 bases between the germline ends. CDR3 loop: CASSLQRQEGEQYF. CDR3 bases: TGTGCCAGCAGTTTACAGCGACAGGAAGGCGAGCAGTACTTC.

This chain links TRBV7-8 with TRBJ1-6, with D tentatively TRBD1 (5 bases). This CDR3 spans 13 amino acids. Per germline, CDR1 SGHVS and CDR2 FQNEAQ. V lost 5 bases and J lost 7, with 9 bases in between. The CDR3 here is CASSRQGNSPLHF. CDR3 bases: TGTGCCAGCAGCCGCCAGGGAAATTCACCCCTCCACTTT. Full variable domain (remainder filled in from reference TRBV7-8 and TRBJ1-6): GAGVSQSPRYKVAKRGQDVALRCDPISGHVSLFWYQQALGQGPEFLTYFQNEAQLDKSGLPSDRFFAERPEGSVSTLKIQRTQQEDSAVYLCASSRQGNSPLHFGNGTRLTVT.

This clone was observed a handful of times. The V call is TRBV7-9, the J call TRBJ2-7; perhaps TRBD1 as D (5 bases). The CDR3 length is 14 residues. The V end was cut by 0 bases, the J end by 7 bases, with 13 bases between. Germline V CDR1 and CDR2: SEHNR, FQNEAQ (reference sequence). As DNA, the CDR3 is TGTGCCAGCAGCTTAGCTTTAATGGACAAGGAGCAGTACTTC. The encoded protein is CASSLALMDKEQYF.

This rearrangement joins TRBV19 to TRBJ1-3; D is perhaps TRBD1 (5 bases). The CDR3 is made up of 14 amino acids. CDR1 and CDR2 (germline): LNHDA, SQIVND (reference sequence). V was shortened by 7 bases and J by 10 bases, with 20 bases between the two germline ends. The CDR3 sequence: CASTPHGAKGTIYF. The CDR3 DNA follows: TGTGCCAGTACCCCCCATGGGGCAAAGGGAACCATATATTTT.

The rearrangement joins TRBV19 to TRBJ1-1, with D unclear. Trimming removed 2 bases from V and 3 bases from J, with 13 bases in between. The germline V gene encodes CDR1 LNHDA and CDR2 SQIVND (reference sequence). There are 15 residues in the CDR3. The CDR3 is CASSISRVGDTEAFF. Here the CDR3 DNA reads TGTGCCAGTAGTATAAGTCGGGTTGGTGACACTGAAGCTTTCTTT. The full variable domain, with the rest looked up from reference TRBV19 and TRBJ1-1, is DGGITQSPKYLFRKEGQNVTLSCEQNLNHDAMYWYRQDPGQGLRLIYYSQIVNDFQKGDIAEGYSVSREKKESFPLTVTSAQKNPTAFYLCASSISRVGDTEAFFGQGTRLTVV.

This clone was counted only a few times. V and J are TRBV18 and TRBJ1-2; the D is unclear. Trimming took off 2 bases at V and 7 bases at J, with 14 bases between the two ends. The CDR3 consists of 14 residues. Per germline, CDR1 KGHSH and CDR2 LQKENI. The CDR3 nucleotides are TGTGCCAGCTCACCATCTGGAGGGCACGGTGGCTACACCTTC. Translation gives CASSPSGGHGGYTF.

The genes are TRBV30 and TRBJ1-1; 12 bases map to TRBD1. V trimming: 5 bases; J trimming: 5 bases; junction bases outside the gene matches: 9. The germline V gene has CDR1 GTSNPN and CDR2 SVGIG (reference sequence). CDR3 length: 15 residues. The CDR3 DNA reads TGTGCCTGGGAAAGGGACAGGGGGCCGGGGACTGAAGCTTTCTTT. Residues: CAWERDRGPGTEAFF.

In its sample, this clone was seen a few times. This chain uses TRBV4-1 with TRBJ2-7; 12 bases agree with TRBD2. The germline V gene has CDR1 MGHRA and CDR2 YSYEKL. This CDR3 has 16 residues. V was clipped by 3 bases and J by 3 bases; unmatched bases: 6. The CDR3: CASSQALAGGDYEQYF. CDR3 nucleotides: TGCGCCAGCAGCCAGGCCCTAGCGGGGGGGGACTACGAGCAGTACTTC.

With respect to this clone: The sample contains more than one DNA sequence encoding this CDR3. This chain joins TRBV7-2 and TRBJ2-7, with 8 bases fitting TRBD2. Germline loops: CDR1 SGHTA, CDR2 FQGNSA. This CDR3 has 18 amino acids. The trim removed 0 bases at V and 0 bases at J, leaving 10 bases unmatched. Written as DNA, the CDR3 is TGTGCCAGCAGCTTAGCCCAAACCCGGGGGGGGGCCTCCTACGAGCAGTACTTC. This codes for CASSLAQTRGGASYEQYF.

The chain couples TRBV19 to TRBJ1-2; D is unresolved. The CDR3 sequence is 15 residues long. V was shortened by 5 bases and J by 5 bases, with 18 bases between the two germline ends. Germline CDR1 is LNHDA and CDR2 is SQIVND (reference sequence). DNA of the CDR3: TGTGCCAGTAGTCGTGCCGACGGGTCTGGGTATGGCTACACCTTC. Its translation: CASSRADGSGYGYTF.

The rearrangement joins TRBV7-9 to TRBJ2-7; D gene uncertain. Germline V gives CDR1 SEHNR, CDR2 FQNEAQ (reference sequence). Trimming took 0 bases from V and 0 from J, leaving 12 bases between them. CDR3 length: 16 amino acids. CDR3 sequence reads: CASSLAPQPGSYEQYF. In DNA, the CDR3 is TGTGCCAGCAGCTTAGCCCCCCAGCCAGGCTCCTACGAGCAGTACTTC.

J is TRBJ2-3 and V is TRBV4-3, with 9 nucleotides matching TRBD1. The CDR3 is made up of 17 amino acids. Germline loops: CDR1 LGHNA, CDR2 YSLEER. The V segment lost 4 bases and the J segment 6 bases; nucleotides outside the gene matches: 14. The CDR3 bases are TGCGCCAGCAGCCTTTATAGGGCCGGACAGGGGAGGGATACGCAGTATTTT. Protein: CASSLYRAGQGRDTQYF.

J is TRBJ2-2 and V is TRBV5-1; 8 bases fit TRBD2. This CDR3 has 16 residues. Unmatched junction bases numbered 8, after V lost 0 bases and J lost 7 bases. Per germline, CDR1 SGHRS and CDR2 YFSETQ. CDR3 residues: CASSLEVTSEFGELFF. The CDR3, as DNA: TGCGCCAGCAGCTTGGAGGTGACTAGCGAGTTCGGGGAGCTGTTTTTT. Complete variable domain (other parts from reference TRBV5-1 and TRBJ2-2): KAGVTQTPRYLIKTRGQQVTLSCSPISGHRSVSWYQQTPGQGLQFLFEYFSETQRNKGNFPGRFSGRQFSNSRSEMNVSTLELGDSALYLCASSLEVTSEFGELFFGEGSRLTVL.

The V gene is TRBV11-1, the J gene TRBJ1-5; D unclear. Deletions cut 1 base from V and 3 bases from J, with 4 bases between. Germline V gene lookup returns CDR1 SGHAT and CDR2 FQDESV (reference sequence). CDR3 length: 13 amino acids. The CDR3 DNA reads as TGTGCCAGCAGCTTAGGGCTCAATCAGCCCCAGCATTTT. It is translated as CASSLGLNQPQHF.

The chain couples TRBV6-6 to TRBJ2-3, with a weak D call TRBD2 (7 bases). The CDR3 has 16 amino acids. The germline gives CDR1 MNHNY, CDR2 SVGAGI (reference sequence). V was cut by 0 bases and J by 3 bases, with 13 bases left in between. The CDR3 region has the DNA TGTGCCAGCAGTTACTCTGGGGGGGGCGGTACAGATACGCAGTATTTT. Protein sequence: CASSYSGGGGTDTQYF.

This clone was observed a single time. The rearrangement joins TRBV5-4 to TRBJ1-2, with D perhaps matching TRBD1 (6 bases). The germline V gene has CDR1 SGHNT and CDR2 YYREEE (reference sequence). The ends were cut back, 4 bases at V and 5 bases at J, with 12 bases in the middle. This CDR3 region has 13 residues. CDR3 nucleotide sequence: TGTGCCAGCAGCCCCGGACAGCAGTATGGCTACACCTTC. It is translated as CASSPGQQYGYTF.

The rearrangement uses TRBV27 and TRBJ2-1, with D perhaps matching TRBD1 (6 bases). V was trimmed by 6 bases and J by 3 bases, leaving 24 bases between them. Germline assignment: CDR1 MNHEY and CDR2 SMNVEV (reference sequence). The CDR3 consists of 18 residues. The CDR3 region is CASSLLPDSTVYYNEQFF. The CDR3 DNA is TGTGCCAGCAGCCTTCTACCGGACAGCACGGTTTACTACAATGAGCAGTTCTTC.